These 30 T cell receptor beta chains were all obtained from the same sample, sequenced in a study of identical twins. Via MiXCR, TCRdb re-called the 5' RACE reads, giving one row per CDR3 protein. The sample gives 600,000 to 850,000 distinct CDR3 sequences, 15% to 20% of which show up once; around 13% is in the top ten. The same specimen was also included in a second study, on T cells expressing NK-cell markers.

Sequencing used PBMCs. These receptors were collected from a woman aged 18 to 35 in good health.

This clonotype has a count of ten or more. This chain's CDR3 is CASSYRDRDIQYF. The DNA for the CDR3 is TGTGCCAGCAGTTACCGGGACAGGGACATTCAGTACTTC. The chain joins TRBV6-2 or TRBV6-3 to TRBJ2-4; the match to TRBD1 covers 9 bases. V lost 2 bases and J lost 8; bases outside the gene matches: 1. CDR1 is MNHEY, CDR2 SVGEGT, per germline. CDR3 size: 13 residues.

This rearrangement joins TRBV20-1 to TRBJ1-2, with TRBD1 matching 8 bases. V lost 5 bases, J lost 6 bases, and 5 bases stayed unmatched. CDR3 length equals 12 residues. CDR1 is DFQATT, CDR2 SNEGSKA, per germline (reference sequence). The CDR3 DNA follows: TGCAGTGCTGGGCAGGGGGCAAATGGCTACACCTTC. It specifies CSAGQGANGYTF.

This clonotype has just a few counts. The chain employs TRBV10-3 and TRBJ2-2; the D is unclear. Germline loops: CDR1 ENHRY, CDR2 SYGVKD. This CDR3 is built from 12 residues. Trimming shortened V by 4 bases and J by 5 bases, and 5 bases separated the two germline ends. In DNA form, the CDR3 reads TGTGCCATCAGTGGAACGACCGGGGAGCTGTTTTTT. Translation: CAISGTTGELFF.

This chain links TRBV7-9 with TRBJ1-1, with a possible D match to TRBD1 (5 bases). Germline V gene sequence: CDR1 SEHNR, CDR2 FQNEAQ (reference sequence). CDR3 length: 14 residues. Trimming stripped 6 bases from V and 0 bases from J, with 11 bases between. CDR3 DNA sequence: TGTGCCAGCAGTTCCCCGGGGGTGAACACTGAAGCTTTCTTT. Translating it yields CASSSPGVNTEAFF.

V gene TRBV3-1 combines with J gene TRBJ2-5; D tentatively fits TRBD1 or TRBD2 (5 bases each). Germline CDR1 is LGHDT and CDR2 is YNNKEL (reference sequence). The CDR3 is 12 residues long. The germline V and J ends were trimmed by 4 bases and 5 bases, with 8 bases remaining between them. The CDR3: CASSRGMETQYF. The CDR3 coding sequence is TGTGCCAGCAGCCGGGGGATGGAGACCCAGTACTTC.

This sequence joins TRBV12-5 and TRBJ2-7; D unclear. This CDR3 is 10 amino acids long. V was shortened by 4 bases and J by 7 bases, with 5 bases between the two germline ends. Germline CDR1 reads LGHNT; CDR2 reads FRNRAP. The CDR3 DNA reads TGTGCTAGTGGTTCCTCGGAGCAGTACTTC. This sequence encodes CASGSSEQYF.

The chain has TRBV10-2 and TRBJ1-5; TRBD1 aligns across 10 bases. The CDR3 has 16 residues. J gave up 5 bases and V 8 bases, and 12 bases lay outside the gene matches. Germline V lookup: CDR1 WSHSY, CDR2 SAAADI. The CDR3 DNA is TGCGCCAGCGGTCCGGGGACAGGGGTTCGCCATCAGCCCCAGCATTTT. Protein product: CASGPGTGVRHQPQHF.

The CDR3 loop is CASSFSGTRGDEQFF. The CDR3 DNA sequence: TGTGCCAGCAGCTTCTCCGGGACTAGAGGCGATGAGCAGTTCTTC. The J gene is TRBJ2-1, the V gene TRBV7-9, with 8 bases fitting TRBD2. The CDR3 extends over 15 amino acids. In germline, CDR1 is SEHNR, CDR2 FQNEAQ (reference sequence). V gave up 3 bases and J gave up 8 bases; unmatched junction bases: 9.

This clonotype was counted a few times. J is TRBJ2-4 and V is TRBV12-3 or TRBV12-4; 10 nucleotides agree with TRBD1. After removal of 5 bases from V and 8 bases from J, the junction contained 9 bases not matched to a gene. This CDR3 has 15 amino acids. CDR3 nucleotides: TGTGCCAGCAGTCCCCCGGGACAGGGGAGGGACATTCAGTACTTC. Protein product: CASSPPGQGRDIQYF.

The CDR3 loop reads CASSRPGSRGYTF. The DNA of the CDR3 is TGTGCCAGCTCCCGGCCGGGTTCAAGGGGCTACACCTTC. The chain couples TRBV25-1 to TRBJ1-2; D remains unclear. The V gene lost 8 bases and the J gene lost 8 bases, with 18 bases spanning the gap. This CDR3 contains 13 residues. Per germline, CDR1 MGHDK and CDR2 SYGVNS.

This clonotype was detected ten times or more. CDR3 region: CSASVRAYNEQFF. The CDR3 coding sequence is TGCAGTGCTAGTGTTCGCGCCTACAATGAGCAGTTCTTC. The chain combines TRBV20-1 with TRBJ2-1; no reliable D call. Germline V gene sequence: CDR1 DFQATT, CDR2 SNEGSKA (reference sequence). This CDR3 is built from 13 residues. V was cut by 3 bases and J by 2 bases, with 8 bases left in between.

The chain recombines TRBV3-1 with TRBJ2-1; no clear D gene. Trimming removed 0 bases at V and 12 bases at J, with 21 bases between. Germline CDR1 and CDR2: LGHDT and YNNKEL (reference sequence). The length of the CDR3 is 16 residues. The CDR3 here is CASSQDHPTMRQAQFF. Here the CDR3 DNA reads TGTGCCAGCAGCCAAGATCACCCGACGATGAGGCAAGCGCAGTTCTTC.

This clonotype was seen more than once but under ten times. The chain recombines TRBV12-3 or TRBV12-4 with TRBJ2-2, with D possibly matching TRBD1 (5 bases). Trimming pared 6 bases from V and 1 base from J, leaving 12 bases between. The CDR3 consists of 15 residues. CDR3 protein: CASRTITGNTGELFF. CDR3 coding DNA: TGTGCCAGCAGGACGATAACAGGGAACACCGGGGAGCTGTTTTTT.

The chain carries TRBV6-5 and TRBJ2-2, with no clear D. The CDR3 is 15 amino acids. Trimming left V 4 bases short and J 5 bases short, with 14 bases between. CDR1 and CDR2 (germline): MNHEY, SVGAGI. The CDR3 loop is CASSSIIGHTGELFF. In DNA form, the CDR3 reads TGTGCCAGCAGTTCCATTATAGGGCATACCGGGGAGCTGTTTTTT.

The rearrangement links TRBV6-2 or TRBV6-3 to TRBJ2-1; the D is unclear. CDR1 and CDR2 from the germline V gene are MNHEY and SVGEGT. The CDR3 runs to 14 residues. The V end was cut by 5 bases, the J end by 2 bases, with 10 bases between. As DNA, the CDR3 is TGTGCCAGCAGTATCGGACCTACCTACAATGAGCAGTTCTTC. Residues: CASSIGPTYNEQFF.

This clonotype was observed a few times. The chain is built from TRBV6-1 and TRBJ2-4, with TRBD1 as a possible D gene (5 bases). CDR1 and CDR2 from the germline V gene are MNHNS and SASEGT. The V and J ends lost 3 bases and 6 bases respectively, with 12 bases between them. This CDR3 is 14 amino acids long. The DNA of the CDR3 is TGTGCCAGCAGTGATCTAGGGGCGTTAAACATTCAGTACTTC. Translation: CASSDLGALNIQYF.

This clonotype came up once. The rearrangement uses TRBV5-1 and TRBJ2-1; 7 bases are shared with TRBD1. V shed 0 bases, J shed 0 bases, and the junction held 9 bases outside the gene matches. There are 18 residues in the CDR3. The germline V gene encodes CDR1 SGHRS and CDR2 YFSETQ. The CDR3 coding sequence is TGCGCCAGCAGCTTGGACGGGACAGCCCCTAGCTCCTACAATGAGCAGTTCTTC. It codes for CASSLDGTAPSSYNEQFF.

The V gene is TRBV5-1, the J gene TRBJ2-7, with TRBD1 as a possible D gene (6 bases). Trimming removed 2 bases from V and 2 bases from J, with 11 bases in between. The CDR3 extends over 14 amino acids. CDR1 is SGHRS and CDR2 is YFSETQ in the germline V gene. The CDR3 DNA reads as TGCGCCAGCAGCTTTGACAGGTATACCTACGAGCAGTACTTC. Translation gives CASSFDRYTYEQYF.

The rearrangement joins TRBV7-6 to TRBJ2-3; 8 bases are shared with TRBD1. The CDR3 runs to 17 residues. From germline, CDR1 is SGHVS and CDR2 FNYEAQ. With V trimmed by 5 bases and J by 0 bases, 10 bases remained unmatched. CDR3 coding DNA: TGTGCCAGCAGCGCCGGGACAGGTCTTTCTAGCACAGATACGCAGTATTTT. Its protein is CASSAGTGLSSTDTQYF.

The chain employs TRBV27 and TRBJ2-7; tentatively, D is TRBD1 (6 bases). The CDR3 is 14 amino acids. Trimming removed 5 bases at V and 3 bases at J, with 14 bases between. The germline V gene has CDR1 MNHEY and CDR2 SMNVEV (reference sequence). The CDR3 is CASSPVGANYEQYF. DNA for the CDR3: TGTGCCAGCAGTCCCGTGGGGGCGAACTACGAGCAGTACTTC.

The genes are TRBV19 and TRBJ2-7; D is undetermined. The CDR3 loop spans 13 amino acids. Germline-derived CDR1 and CDR2 are LNHDA and SQIVND (reference sequence). V was pared by 4 bases and J by 2 bases, with 9 bases between. The DNA for the CDR3 is TGTGCCAGTAGTACGCGATCGACCTACGAGCAGTACTTC. Residues: CASSTRSTYEQYF.

The gene calls are TRBV15 and TRBJ2-7, with D possibly being TRBD1 (5 bases). The CDR3 covers 15 residues. Germline CDR1 and CDR2: LNHNV and YYDKDF (reference sequence). Deletions cut 5 bases from V and 6 bases from J, with 20 bases between. The DNA for the CDR3 is TGTGCCACCAGCGGGGCCTCCCCGATAAGGGGCGAGCAGTACTTC. It encodes CATSGASPIRGEQYF.

The rearrangement uses TRBV2 and TRBJ2-7; TRBD1 is a possible D gene (5 bases). Germline V gene lookup returns CDR1 SNHLY and CDR2 FYNNEI. The CDR3 has 15 residues. V was cut by 6 bases and J by 2 bases, with 17 bases left in between. The CDR3 here is CASRLGADPAYEQYF. Written as DNA, the CDR3 is TGTGCCAGCAGATTAGGGGCAGACCCTGCCTACGAGCAGTACTTC.

This clonotype was counted a few times. V and J are TRBV12-3 or TRBV12-4 and TRBJ2-1; the D call may be TRBD1 or TRBD2 (6 bases each). V lost 10 bases to trimming and J lost 5 bases, with 15 bases between them. The CDR3 sequence is 13 residues long. In DNA form, the CDR3 reads TGTGCCACCCGGCCTGGGGGGCACAATGAGCAGTTCTTC. Translating gives CATRPGGHNEQFF.

The chain links TRBV6-2 or TRBV6-3 to TRBJ2-1, with 8 bases lining up with TRBD2. V was pared by 1 base and J by 3 bases, with 5 bases of the junction left unmatched. The germline V gene encodes CDR1 MNHEY and CDR2 SVGEGT. This CDR3 region has 16 residues. CDR3 coding DNA: TGTGCCAGCAGTTACTTCGCGGGGGGACTCTACAATGAGCAGTTCTTC. Its protein is CASSYFAGGLYNEQFF.

This clonotype was detected once. The chain couples TRBV27 to TRBJ2-1; D is perhaps TRBD2 (7 bases). This CDR3 has 15 residues. The germline V gene has CDR1 MNHEY and CDR2 SMNVEV (reference sequence). V lost 8 bases to trimming and J lost 7 bases, with 21 bases between them. The CDR3 DNA reads as TGTGCCAGCCGATGGGGGGGCCCTGTCGGGAATGAGCAGTTCTTC. Residues: CASRWGGPVGNEQFF.

This clonotype was observed a handful of times. The chain combines TRBV20-1 with TRBJ2-1; D is perhaps TRBD1 or TRBD2 (5 bases each). Per the germline V gene, CDR1 is DFQATT and CDR2 is SNEGSKA (reference sequence). V was clipped by 5 bases and J by 5 bases, with 13 bases between them. The CDR3 is 13 amino acids. The CDR3 coding sequence is TGCAGTGCTGAGGGCAGGGTAGACAATGAGCAGTTCTTC. It encodes CSAEGRVDNEQFF.

The V gene is TRBV7-9, the J gene TRBJ1-1, with D maybe TRBD1 (6 bases). The CDR3 is 14 amino acids. The V gene lost 1 base and the J gene lost 11 bases, with 17 bases spanning the gap. CDR1 is SEHNR, CDR2 FQNEAQ, per germline (reference sequence). CDR3 in DNA: TGTGCCAGCAGCTTAGGAATGGGGGGCGCGAGGGCTTTCTTT. It specifies CASSLGMGGARAFF.

This sequence joins TRBV7-2 and TRBJ2-1; TRBD2 matches 8 bases. CDR1 and CDR2 (germline): SGHTA, FQGNSA. This CDR3 comprises 18 residues. Unmatched junction bases numbered 7, after V lost 0 bases and J lost 0 bases. The CDR3 nucleotides read TGTGCCAGCAGCTTAGCCTTGGTAGCGGGGAGCTCCTACAATGAGCAGTTCTTC. It specifies CASSLALVAGSSYNEQFF.

This chain joins TRBV27 and TRBJ2-1, with D possibly matching TRBD2 (5 bases). The CDR3 has 12 residues. Trimming cost V 7 bases and J 7 bases, with 11 bases left between them. Per the germline V gene, CDR1 is MNHEY and CDR2 is SMNVEV (reference sequence). Here the CDR3 reads CASMGSANEQFF. The CDR3 DNA reads as TGTGCCAGCATGGGTAGCGCGAATGAGCAGTTCTTC.